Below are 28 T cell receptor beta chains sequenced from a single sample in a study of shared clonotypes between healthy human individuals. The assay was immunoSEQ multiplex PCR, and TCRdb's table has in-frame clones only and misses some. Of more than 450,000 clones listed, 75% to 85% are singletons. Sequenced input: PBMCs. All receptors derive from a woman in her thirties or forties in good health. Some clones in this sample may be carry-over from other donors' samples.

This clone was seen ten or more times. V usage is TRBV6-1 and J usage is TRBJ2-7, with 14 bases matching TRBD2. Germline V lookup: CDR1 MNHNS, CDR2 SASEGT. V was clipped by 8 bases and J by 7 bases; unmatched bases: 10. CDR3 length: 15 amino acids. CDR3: CASGGLAGVPEEQYF. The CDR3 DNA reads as TGTGCCAGCGGGGGACTAGCGGGAGTTCCTGAGGAGCAGTACTTC.

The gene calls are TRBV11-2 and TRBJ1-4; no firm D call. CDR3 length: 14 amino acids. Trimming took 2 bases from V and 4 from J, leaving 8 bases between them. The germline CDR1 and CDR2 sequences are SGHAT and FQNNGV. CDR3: CASSLWGDNEKLFF. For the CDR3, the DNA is TGTGCCAGCAGCTTATGGGGAGATAATGAAAAACTGTTTTTT.

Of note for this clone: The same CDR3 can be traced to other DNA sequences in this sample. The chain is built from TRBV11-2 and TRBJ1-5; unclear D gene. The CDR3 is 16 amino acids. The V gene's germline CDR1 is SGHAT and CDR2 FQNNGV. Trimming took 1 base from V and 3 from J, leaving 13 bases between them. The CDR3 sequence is CASSLVLGGNNQPQHF. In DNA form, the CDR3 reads TGTGCCAGCAGCTTAGTTTTGGGTGGTAACAATCAGCCCCAGCATTTT.

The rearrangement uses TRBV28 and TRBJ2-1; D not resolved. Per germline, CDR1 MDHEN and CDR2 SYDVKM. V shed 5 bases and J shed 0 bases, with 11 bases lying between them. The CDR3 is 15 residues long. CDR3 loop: CASSPLRSSYNEQFF. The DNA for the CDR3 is TGTGCCAGCAGTCCACTAAGGAGCTCCTACAATGAGCAGTTCTTC.

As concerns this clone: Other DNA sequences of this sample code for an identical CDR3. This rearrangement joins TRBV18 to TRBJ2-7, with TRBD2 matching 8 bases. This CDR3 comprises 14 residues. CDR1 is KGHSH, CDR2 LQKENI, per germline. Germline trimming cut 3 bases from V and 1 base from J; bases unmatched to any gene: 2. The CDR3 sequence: CASSPTSGSYEQYF. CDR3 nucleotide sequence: TGTGCCAGCTCACCTACTAGCGGATCCTACGAGCAGTACTTC.

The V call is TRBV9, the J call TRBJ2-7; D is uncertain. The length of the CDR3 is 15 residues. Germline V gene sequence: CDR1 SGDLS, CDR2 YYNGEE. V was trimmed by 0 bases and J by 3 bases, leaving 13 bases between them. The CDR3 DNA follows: TGTGCCAGCAGCGTAGAGGTGGGCAGGAACTACGAGCAGTACTTC. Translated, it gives CASSVEVGRNYEQYF.

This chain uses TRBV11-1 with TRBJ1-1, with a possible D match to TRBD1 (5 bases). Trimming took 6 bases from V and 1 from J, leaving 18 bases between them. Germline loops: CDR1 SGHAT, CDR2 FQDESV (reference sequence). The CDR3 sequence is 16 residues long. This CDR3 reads CASRLGRGTSNTEAFF. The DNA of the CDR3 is TGTGCCAGCAGACTAGGCCGGGGCACGTCGAACACTGAAGCTTTCTTT.

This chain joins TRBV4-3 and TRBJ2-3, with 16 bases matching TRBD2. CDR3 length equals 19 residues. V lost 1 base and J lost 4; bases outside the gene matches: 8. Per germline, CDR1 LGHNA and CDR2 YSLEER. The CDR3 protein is CASSQGGLAGGPGSDTQYF. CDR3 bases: TGCGCCAGCAGCCAAGGGGGACTAGCGGGAGGGCCGGGGTCAGATACGCAGTATTTT.

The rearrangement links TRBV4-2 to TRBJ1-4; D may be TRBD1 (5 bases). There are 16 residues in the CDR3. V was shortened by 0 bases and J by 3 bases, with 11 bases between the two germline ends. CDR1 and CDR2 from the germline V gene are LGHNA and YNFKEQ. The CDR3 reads CASSQDRDPSNEKLFF. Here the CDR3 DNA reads TGTGCCAGCAGCCAAGACAGGGACCCTTCTAATGAAAAACTGTTTTTT.

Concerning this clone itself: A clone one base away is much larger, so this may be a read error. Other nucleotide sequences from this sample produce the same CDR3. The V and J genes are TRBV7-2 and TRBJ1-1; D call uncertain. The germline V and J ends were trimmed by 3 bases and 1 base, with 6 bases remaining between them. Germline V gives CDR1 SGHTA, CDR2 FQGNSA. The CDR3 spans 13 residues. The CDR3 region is CASSLRQNTEAFF. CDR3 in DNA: TGTGCCAGCAGCTTGCGACAGAACACTGAAGCTTTCTTT.

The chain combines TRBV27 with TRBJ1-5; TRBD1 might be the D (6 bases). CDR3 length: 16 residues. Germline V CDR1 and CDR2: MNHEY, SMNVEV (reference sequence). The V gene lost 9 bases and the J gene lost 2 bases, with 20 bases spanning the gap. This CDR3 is CASRQEGGVCNQPQHF. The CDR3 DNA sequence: TGTGCCAGTCGGCAAGAGGGGGGGGTTTGCAATCAGCCCCAGCATTTT.

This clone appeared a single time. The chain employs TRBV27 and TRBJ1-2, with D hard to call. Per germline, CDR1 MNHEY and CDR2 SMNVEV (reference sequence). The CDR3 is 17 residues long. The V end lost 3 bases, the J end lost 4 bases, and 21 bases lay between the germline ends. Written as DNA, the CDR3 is TGTGCCAGCAGTTTGAATTATAACCTGGGCGGTGTCTATGGCTACACCTTC. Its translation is CASSLNYNLGGVYGYTF.

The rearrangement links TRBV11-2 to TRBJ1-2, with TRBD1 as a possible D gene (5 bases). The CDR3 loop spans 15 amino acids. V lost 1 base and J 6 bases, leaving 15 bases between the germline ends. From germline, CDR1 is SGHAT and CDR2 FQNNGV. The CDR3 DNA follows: TGTGCCAGCAGCTTAGGGGTCAGCAGGGCTGATGGCTACACCTTC. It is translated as CASSLGVSRADGYTF.

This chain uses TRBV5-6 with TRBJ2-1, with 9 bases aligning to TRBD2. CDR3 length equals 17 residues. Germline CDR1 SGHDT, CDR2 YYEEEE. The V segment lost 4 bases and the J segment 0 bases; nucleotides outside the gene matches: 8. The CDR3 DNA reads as TGTGCCAGCAGCCCACGGTCTAGCGGGATCTCCTACAATGAGCAGTTCTTC. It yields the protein CASSPRSSGISYNEQFF.

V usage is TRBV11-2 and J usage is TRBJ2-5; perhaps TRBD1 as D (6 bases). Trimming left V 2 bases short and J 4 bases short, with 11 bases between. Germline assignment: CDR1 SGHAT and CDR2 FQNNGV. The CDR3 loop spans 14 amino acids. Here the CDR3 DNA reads TGTGCCAGCAGCTTAAATCCCAGGGGAGAGACCCAGTACTTC. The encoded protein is CASSLNPRGETQYF.

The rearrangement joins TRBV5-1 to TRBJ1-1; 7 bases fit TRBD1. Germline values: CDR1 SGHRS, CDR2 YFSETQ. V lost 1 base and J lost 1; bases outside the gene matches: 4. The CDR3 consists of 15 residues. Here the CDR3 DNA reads TGCGCCAGCAGCTTGTCCGGGACAGCGAACACTGAAGCTTTCTTT. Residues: CASSLSGTANTEAFF.

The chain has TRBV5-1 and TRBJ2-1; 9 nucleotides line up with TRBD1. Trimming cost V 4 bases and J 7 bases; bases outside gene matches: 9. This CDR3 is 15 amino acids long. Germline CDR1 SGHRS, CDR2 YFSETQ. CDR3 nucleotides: TGCGCCAGCAGCGGGACAGGGCTCTTAGTAAATGAGCAGTTCTTC. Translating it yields CASSGTGLLVNEQFF.

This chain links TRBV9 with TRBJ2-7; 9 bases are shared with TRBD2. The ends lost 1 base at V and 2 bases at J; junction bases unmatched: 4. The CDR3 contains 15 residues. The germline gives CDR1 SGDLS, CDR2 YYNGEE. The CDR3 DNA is TGTGCCAGCAGCGTAAATAGCGGGGGCGCCTACGAGCAGTACTTC. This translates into CASSVNSGGAYEQYF.

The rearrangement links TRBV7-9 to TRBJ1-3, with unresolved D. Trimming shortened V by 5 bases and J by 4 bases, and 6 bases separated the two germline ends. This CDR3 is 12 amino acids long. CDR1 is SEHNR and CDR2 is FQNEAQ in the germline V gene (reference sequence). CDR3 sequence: CASSPQGNTIYF. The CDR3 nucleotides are TGTGCCAGCAGCCCTCAAGGAAACACCATATATTTT.

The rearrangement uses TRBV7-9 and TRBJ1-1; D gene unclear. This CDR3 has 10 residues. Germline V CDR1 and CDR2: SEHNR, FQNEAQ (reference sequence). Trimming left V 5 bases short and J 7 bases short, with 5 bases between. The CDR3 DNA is TGTGCCAGCAGCGCGCTTGAAGCTTTCTTT. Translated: CASSALEAFF.

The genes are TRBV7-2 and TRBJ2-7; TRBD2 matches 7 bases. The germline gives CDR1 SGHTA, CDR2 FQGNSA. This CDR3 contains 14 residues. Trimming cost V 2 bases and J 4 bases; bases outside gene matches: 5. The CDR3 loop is CASSLTSVYYEQYF. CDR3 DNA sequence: TGTGCCAGCAGCTTAACTAGCGTGTATTACGAGCAGTACTTC. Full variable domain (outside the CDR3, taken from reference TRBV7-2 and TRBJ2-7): GAGVSQSPSNKVTEKGKDVELRCDPISGHTALYWYRQSLGQGLEFLIYFQGNSAPDKSGLPSDRFSAERTGGSVSTLTIQRTQQEDSAVYLCASSLTSVYYEQYFGPGTRLTVT.

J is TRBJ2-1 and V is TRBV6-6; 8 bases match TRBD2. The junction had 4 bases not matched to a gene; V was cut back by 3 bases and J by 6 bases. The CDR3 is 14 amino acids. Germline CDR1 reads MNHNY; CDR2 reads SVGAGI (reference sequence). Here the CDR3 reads CASSYLAGPNEQFF. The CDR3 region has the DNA TGTGCCAGCAGTTATTTAGCGGGGCCCAATGAGCAGTTCTTC.

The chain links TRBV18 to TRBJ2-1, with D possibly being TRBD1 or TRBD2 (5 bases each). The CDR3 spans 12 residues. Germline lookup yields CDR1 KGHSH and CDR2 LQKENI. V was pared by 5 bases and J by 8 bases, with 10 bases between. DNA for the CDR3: TGTGCCAGCTCAACTAGGGGTGATGAGCAGTTCTTC. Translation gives CASSTRGDEQFF.

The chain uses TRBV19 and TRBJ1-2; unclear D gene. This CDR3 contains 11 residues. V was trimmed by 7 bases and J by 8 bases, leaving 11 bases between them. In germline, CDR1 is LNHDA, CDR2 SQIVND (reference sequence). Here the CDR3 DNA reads TGTGCCAGTAAGGCTTATGGGGGCTACACCTTC. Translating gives CASKAYGGYTF.

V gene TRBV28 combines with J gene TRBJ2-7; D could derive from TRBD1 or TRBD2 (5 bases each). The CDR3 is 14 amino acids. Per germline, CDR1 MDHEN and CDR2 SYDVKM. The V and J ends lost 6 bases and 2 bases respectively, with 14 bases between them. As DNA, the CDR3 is TGTGCCAGCAGCCCGGGACCAGACGCCTACGAGCAGTACTTC. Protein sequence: CASSPGPDAYEQYF. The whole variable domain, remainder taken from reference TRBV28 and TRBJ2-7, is DVKVTQSSRYLVKRTGEKVFLECVQDMDHENMFWYRQDPGLGLRLIYFSYDVKMKEKGDIPEGYSVSREKKERFSLILESASTNQTSMYLCASSPGPDAYEQYFGPGTRLTVT.

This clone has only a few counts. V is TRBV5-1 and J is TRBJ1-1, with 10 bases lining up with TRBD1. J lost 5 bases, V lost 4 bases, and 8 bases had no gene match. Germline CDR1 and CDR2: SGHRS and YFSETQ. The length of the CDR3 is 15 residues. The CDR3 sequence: CASSLRTGGTTEAFF. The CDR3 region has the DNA TGCGCCAGCAGCCTAAGGACAGGGGGGACAACTGAAGCTTTCTTT.

The CDR3 bases are TGTGCCAGCAGTGACAGGGGGACTGGCTACACCTTC. Amino acids: CASSDRGTGYTF. V usage is TRBV9 and J usage is TRBJ1-2; 9 nucleotides agree with TRBD1. The V gene end was trimmed by 5 bases and the J gene end by 7 bases; junction bases not matched to a gene: 3. The CDR3 contains 12 residues. Germline CDR1 reads SGDLS; CDR2 reads YYNGEE. Full variable domain (remainder filled in from reference TRBV9 and TRBJ1-2): DSGVTQTPKHLITATGQRVTLRCSPRSGDLSVYWYQQSLDQGLQFLIQYYNGEERAKGNILERFSAQQFPDLHSELNLSSLELGDSALYFCASSDRGTGYTFGSGTRLTVV.

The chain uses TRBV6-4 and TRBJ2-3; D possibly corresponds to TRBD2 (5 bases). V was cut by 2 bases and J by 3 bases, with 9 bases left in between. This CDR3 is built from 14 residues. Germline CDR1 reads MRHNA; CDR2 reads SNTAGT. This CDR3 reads CASSDEGGTDTQYF. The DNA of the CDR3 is TGTGCCAGCAGTGACGAGGGCGGGACAGATACGCAGTATTTT.